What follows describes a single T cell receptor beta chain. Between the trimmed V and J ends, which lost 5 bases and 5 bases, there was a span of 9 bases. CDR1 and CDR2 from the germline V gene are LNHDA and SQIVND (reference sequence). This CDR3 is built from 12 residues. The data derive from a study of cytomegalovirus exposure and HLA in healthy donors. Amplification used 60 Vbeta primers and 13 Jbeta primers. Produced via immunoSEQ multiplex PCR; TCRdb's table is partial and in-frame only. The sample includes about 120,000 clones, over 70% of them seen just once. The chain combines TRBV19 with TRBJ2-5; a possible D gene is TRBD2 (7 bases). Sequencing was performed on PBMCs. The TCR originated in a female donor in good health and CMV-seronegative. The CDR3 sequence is CASSAGAETQYF. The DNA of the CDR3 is TGTGCCAGTAGTGCGGGGGCGGAGACCCAGTACTTC.